Included here is one T cell receptor (beta chain) sequence, with context. This clonotype turned up a few times. The antigen it recognizes is unknown. There are no base qualities to consult, and no much larger clone falls within one base. Inclusive of the bounding cysteine and phenylalanine, the CDR3 is 15 residues long. The kept DNA is CDR3 alone, 45 bases in frame from the first base. From a lookup of the germline V gene, CDR1 and CDR2 are KGHSH and LQKENI. V loses 3 bases of germline sequence and J loses 0 bases, and the interval between the two ends is 12 bases. This sample was included in a study of T cells in Graves' hyperthyroidism and ophthalmopathy (dated by TCRdb to about 2019). Notes on the research overall: Peripheral blood was collected at initial diagnosis, before any treatment. TCR Vbeta CDR3 sequencing of 130 to 150 peripheral blood samples (about 45 ophthalmopathy, some 75 hyperthyroidism and roughly 17 progressor patients) is reported in the paper. Following sampling, methimazole starting at 30 mg daily was given to hyperthyroidism patients, and high-dose intravenous methylprednisolone was given to ophthalmopathy patients. The approximately 90 discovery patients were randomly split 7:3 into training and test sets. An independent validation cohort of 18 to 20 hyperthyroidism patients and about 16 patients who later progressed to ophthalmopathy tested prospective prediction of ophthalmopathy. In addition, the study compared T-cell repertoires in thyroid tissue and in blood from over 5 Graves' hyperthyroidism patients. To identify distinguishing TCR V-J signatures, a discovery cohort of around 100 patients was used, comprising some 43 with Graves' ophthalmopathy and approximately 57 with stable Graves' hyperthyroidism. The paper's findings and limits, for the study overall: Sample size was not statistically predetermined, and blinding of investigators to group allocation was not performed. Ophthalmopathy was separated from stable hyperthyroidism by a 13 V-J signature model, with around 90% sensitivity and roughly 81% specificity obtained in cross-validation and 80%/75% obtained in testing. In validation, progression to ophthalmopathy was predicted by the model with about 70% sensitivity and around 75% specificity, a median of roughly 6 months before onset. Most expanded thyroid clonotypes (frequency above 0.001) were also detected in blood, suggesting blood repertoires may reflect thyroid immune responses.

Ophthalmopathy patients had moderately to severely active disease, Clinical Activity Score of at least 3, NOSPECS grade of at least 4, and duration under 3 months. Any patient with an uncontrolled infection, another autoimmune disease, pregnancy or lactation was excluded. Diagnoses were established on the basis of clinical symptoms, serum thyroxine and TRAb, thyroid ultrasound, and orbital computed tomography. PBMCs were separated from about 10 ml of fresh peripheral blood using Ficoll-Paque density gradient centrifugation. Trizol reagent was used to extract total RNA, and RNA quality was then checked on an Agilent 2100 Bioanalyzer. TCR beta CDR3 regions were amplified from RNA transcripts. For the first round of RT-PCR on the TCR CDR3, the HTBI primer set was used together with the Qiagen OneStep RT-PCR kit. The libraries were constructed in a second round of multiplex PCR and then size-selected and purified. The libraries were sequenced on an Illumina HiSeq2000 using paired-end 100 bp reads. From the authors' description of their analysis: SOAPnuke was used to process the raw data, throwing out any read that contained adapters or uncalled bases, had a mean Phred below 15, or lacked an exact constant-primer or identifier match. COPE v1.2.5 was used to merge high-quality paired reads, and clonotypes were defined as unique nucleotide sequences. MiTCR v1.1 was used to align clonotypes to the IMGT TRBV, TRBD and TRBJ reference segments. Only V-J combinations with frequency above 0.0001, covering 98% to 99.2% of repertoires, were analysed. A TCS score was defined as the ratio of F50 (clonal expansion) to E x V (chaos), with BLOSUM62-based TCRdist applied between CDR3 peptides within each V-J. Welch's t-statistics and random forest reduced roughly 540 V-J features to about 13, which were used in a naive Bayes classifier (R e1071). Using fastp trimming at Q25 and MiXCR clonotype assembly, TCRdb reanalyzed the public sequencing data and kept in-frame beta chains. CDR3 protein sequences are deduplicated, and each keeps its most common genes and DNA. The V and J calls and clone size are TCRdb's, not the authors'. The sample records about 640,000 distinct CDR3 sequences, 20% to 25% of which are singletons. The biggest ten clones account for about 34% of the sample.

This chain joins TRBV18 to TRBJ2-7; the D gene identity is not certain. This clonotype was sampled from a man in his thirties or forties with Graves' ophthalmopathy. Sequencing was performed on blood. The CDR3 corresponds to CASSPLSVSSYEQYF. The DNA reads as follows: TGTGCCAGCTCACCTTTGAGTGTGAGCTCCTACGAGCAGTACTTC.